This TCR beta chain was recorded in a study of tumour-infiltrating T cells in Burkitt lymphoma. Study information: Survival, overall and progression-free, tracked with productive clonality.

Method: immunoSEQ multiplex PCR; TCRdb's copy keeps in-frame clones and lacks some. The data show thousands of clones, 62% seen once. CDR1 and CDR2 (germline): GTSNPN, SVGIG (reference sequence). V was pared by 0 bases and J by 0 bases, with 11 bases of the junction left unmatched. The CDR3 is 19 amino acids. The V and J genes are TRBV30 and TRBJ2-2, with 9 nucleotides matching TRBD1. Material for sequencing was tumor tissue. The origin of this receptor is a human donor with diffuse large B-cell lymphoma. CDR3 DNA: TGTGCCTGGAGTGTTACCTATTGGACAGGGGCTACGAACACCGGGGAGCTGTTTTTT. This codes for CAWSVTYWTGATNTGELFF.